This T cell receptor beta chain was sequenced during a study of blood T cells in healthy people across ages. Primers used in a second PCR of about 6 to 11 cycles were a sample-barcoded 5' primer and a J-beta primer mix. TCRdb analysed the 5' RACE reads with MiXCR anew, one entry per CDR3 protein. Found here are over 700,000 distinct CDR3 sequences, 25% of them singletons; the top ten hold 9.4%. The V gene end was trimmed by 6 bases and the J gene end by 1 base; junction bases not matched to a gene: 9. The CDR3 length is 16 residues. Germline lookup yields CDR1 MNHEY and CDR2 SMNVEV (reference sequence). Per sample, a minimum of 6 million PBMCs were isolated. Separately, the same data were catalogued under a study of T cells of mothers and their children.

This clonotype originated in a boy between 10 and 17 years old in good health. The rearrangement links TRBV27 to TRBJ2-7; 10 positions agree with TRBD2. The specimen was blood. The CDR3 is CASRVRLAGGSYEQYF. CDR3 nucleotide sequence: TGTGCCAGCAGGGTTAGACTAGCGGGCGGATCCTACGAGCAGTACTTC.